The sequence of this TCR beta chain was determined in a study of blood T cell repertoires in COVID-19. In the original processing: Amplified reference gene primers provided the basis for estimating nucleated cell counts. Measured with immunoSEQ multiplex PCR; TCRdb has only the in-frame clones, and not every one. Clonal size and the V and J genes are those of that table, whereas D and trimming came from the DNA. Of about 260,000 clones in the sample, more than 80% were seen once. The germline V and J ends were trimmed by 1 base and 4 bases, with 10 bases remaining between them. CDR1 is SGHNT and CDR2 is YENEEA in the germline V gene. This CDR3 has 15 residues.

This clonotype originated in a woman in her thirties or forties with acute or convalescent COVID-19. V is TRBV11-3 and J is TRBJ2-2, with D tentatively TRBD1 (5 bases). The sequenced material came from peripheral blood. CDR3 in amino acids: CASSLAGAPTGELFF. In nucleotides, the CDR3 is TGTGCCAGCAGCTTAGCTGGGGCTCCCACCGGGGAGCTGTTTTTT.